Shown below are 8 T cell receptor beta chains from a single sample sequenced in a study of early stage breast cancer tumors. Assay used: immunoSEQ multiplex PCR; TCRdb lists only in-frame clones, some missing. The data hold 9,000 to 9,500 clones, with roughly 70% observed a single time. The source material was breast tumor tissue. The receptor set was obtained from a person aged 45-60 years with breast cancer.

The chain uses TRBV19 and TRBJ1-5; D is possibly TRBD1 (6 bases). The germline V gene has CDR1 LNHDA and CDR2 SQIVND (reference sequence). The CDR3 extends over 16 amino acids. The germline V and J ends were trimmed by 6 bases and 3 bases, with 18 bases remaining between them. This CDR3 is CASRSIAGAFNQPQHF. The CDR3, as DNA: TGTGCCAGTAGAAGCATCGCGGGGGCCTTCAATCAGCCCCAGCATTTT.

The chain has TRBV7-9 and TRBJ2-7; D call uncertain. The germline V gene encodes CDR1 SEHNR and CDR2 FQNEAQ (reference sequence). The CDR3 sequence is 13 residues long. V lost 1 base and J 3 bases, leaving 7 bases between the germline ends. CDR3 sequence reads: CASSLDGNYEQYF. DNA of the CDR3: TGTGCCAGCAGCTTAGACGGAAACTACGAGCAGTACTTC.

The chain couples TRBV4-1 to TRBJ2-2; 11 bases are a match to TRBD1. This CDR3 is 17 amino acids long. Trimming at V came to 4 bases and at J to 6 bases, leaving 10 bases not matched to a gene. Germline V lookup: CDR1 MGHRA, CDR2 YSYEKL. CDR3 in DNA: TGCGCCAGCAGCCCCCTTCCGGGACAGGGGGTCGCCGGGGAGCTGTTTTTT. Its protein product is CASSPLPGQGVAGELFF.

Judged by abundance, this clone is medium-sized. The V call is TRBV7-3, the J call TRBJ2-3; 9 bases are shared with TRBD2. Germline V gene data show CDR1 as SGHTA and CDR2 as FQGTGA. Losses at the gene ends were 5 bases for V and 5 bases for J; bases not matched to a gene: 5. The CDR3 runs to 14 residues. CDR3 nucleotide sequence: TGTGCCAGCAGCCTTAGCGGGAGTCAAGATACGCAGTATTTT. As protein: CASSLSGSQDTQYF.

Written as DNA, the CDR3 is TGTGCCAGCAGTTTGTTTGGGGGGCTGGTGAACGAGCAGTACTTC. Translation gives CASSLFGGLVNEQYF. The V and J genes are TRBV28 and TRBJ2-7, with D perhaps matching TRBD1 or TRBD2 (6 bases each). Germline values: CDR1 MDHEN, CDR2 SYDVKM. Trimming removed 3 bases at V and 5 bases at J, with 17 bases between. This CDR3 is built from 15 residues.

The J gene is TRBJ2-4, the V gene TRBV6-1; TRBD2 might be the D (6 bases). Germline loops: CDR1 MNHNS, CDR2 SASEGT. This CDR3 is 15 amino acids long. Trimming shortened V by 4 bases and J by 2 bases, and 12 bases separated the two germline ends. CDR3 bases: TGTGCCAGCAGTGCCTTGGAGGGTACCAAAAACATTCAGTACTTC. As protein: CASSALEGTKNIQYF.

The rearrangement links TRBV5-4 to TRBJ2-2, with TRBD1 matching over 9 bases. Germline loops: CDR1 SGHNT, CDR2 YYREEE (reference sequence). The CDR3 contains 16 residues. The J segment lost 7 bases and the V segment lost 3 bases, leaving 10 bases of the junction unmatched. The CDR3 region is CASSSDRDRDSGELFF. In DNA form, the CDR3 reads TGTGCCAGCAGCTCCGATCGGGACAGGGATAGCGGGGAGCTGTTTTTT.

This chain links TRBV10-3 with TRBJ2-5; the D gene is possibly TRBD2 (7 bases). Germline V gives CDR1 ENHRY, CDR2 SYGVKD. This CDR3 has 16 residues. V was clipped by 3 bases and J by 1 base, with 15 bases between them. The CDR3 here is CAISDRGGGPQETQYF. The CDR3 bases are TGTGCCATCAGTGATAGAGGGGGAGGGCCCCAAGAGACCCAGTACTTC.